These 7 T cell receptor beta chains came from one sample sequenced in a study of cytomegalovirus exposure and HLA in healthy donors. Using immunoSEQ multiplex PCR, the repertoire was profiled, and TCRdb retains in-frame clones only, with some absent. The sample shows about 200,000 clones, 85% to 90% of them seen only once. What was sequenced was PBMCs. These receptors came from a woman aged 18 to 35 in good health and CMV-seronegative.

Written as DNA, the CDR3 is TGTGCCAGCAGTCCGCCGGGGGGACAGCCCCAGCATTTT. This codes for CASSPPGGQPQHF. The V call is TRBV28, the J call TRBJ1-5; the D gene is possibly TRBD1 (5 bases). V was cut by 5 bases and J by 7 bases, with 12 bases left in between. The CDR3 spans 13 residues. The germline gives CDR1 MDHEN, CDR2 SYDVKM.

CDR3: CSVARDSRDTDTQYF. In DNA form, the CDR3 reads TGCAGCGTCGCCCGGGACTCCAGGGACACAGATACGCAGTATTTT. This chain joins TRBV29-1 and TRBJ2-3, with a possible D match to TRBD2 (6 bases). Germline CDR1 and CDR2: SQVTM and ANQGSEA. Trimming took 6 bases from V and 2 from J, leaving 18 bases between them. This CDR3 spans 15 amino acids.

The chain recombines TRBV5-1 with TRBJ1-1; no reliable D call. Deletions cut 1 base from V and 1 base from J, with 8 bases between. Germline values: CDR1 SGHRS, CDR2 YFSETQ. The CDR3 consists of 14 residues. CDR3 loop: CASSLRLPNTEAFF. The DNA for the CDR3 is TGCGCCAGCAGCTTGCGTCTTCCGAACACTGAAGCTTTCTTT. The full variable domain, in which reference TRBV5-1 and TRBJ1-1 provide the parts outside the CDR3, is KAGVTQTPRYLIKTRGQQVTLSCSPISGHRSVSWYQQTPGQGLQFLFEYFSETQRNKGNFPGRFSGRQFSNSRSEMNVSTLELGDSALYLCASSLRLPNTEAFFGQGTRLTVV.

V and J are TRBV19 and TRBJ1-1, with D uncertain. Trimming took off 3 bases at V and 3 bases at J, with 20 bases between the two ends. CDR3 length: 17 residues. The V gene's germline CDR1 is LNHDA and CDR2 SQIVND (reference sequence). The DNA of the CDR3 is TGTGCCAGTAGTATGGAGGGAGGGATAGGTCGGGACACTGAAGCTTTCTTT. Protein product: CASSMEGGIGRDTEAFF.

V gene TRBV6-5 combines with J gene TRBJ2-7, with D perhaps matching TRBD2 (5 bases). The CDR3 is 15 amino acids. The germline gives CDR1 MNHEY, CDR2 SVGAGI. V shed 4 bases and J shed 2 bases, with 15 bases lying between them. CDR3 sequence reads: CASSFAAGMTYEQYF. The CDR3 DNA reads TGTGCCAGCAGTTTCGCGGCGGGCATGACCTACGAGCAGTACTTC.

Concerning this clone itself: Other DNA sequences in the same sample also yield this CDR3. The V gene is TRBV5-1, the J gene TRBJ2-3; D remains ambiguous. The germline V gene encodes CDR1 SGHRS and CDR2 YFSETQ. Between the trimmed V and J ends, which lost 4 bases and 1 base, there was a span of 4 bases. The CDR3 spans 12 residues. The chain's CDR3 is CASSPGTDTQYF. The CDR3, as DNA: TGCGCCAGCAGCCCCGGCACAGATACGCAGTATTTT.

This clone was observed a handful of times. The CDR3 region is CASSALTSGQYNEQFF. In nucleotides, the CDR3 is TGCGCCAGCAGCGCCCTTACTAGCGGACAGTACAATGAGCAGTTCTTC. The chain has TRBV5-1 and TRBJ2-1, with TRBD2 identical over 8 bases. The CDR3 runs 16 residues. V lost 4 bases to trimming and J lost 4 bases; unmatched junction nucleotides: 10. Germline CDR1 and CDR2: SGHRS and YFSETQ. Full variable domain (outside the CDR3, taken from reference TRBV5-1 and TRBJ2-1): KAGVTQTPRYLIKTRGQQVTLSCSPISGHRSVSWYQQTPGQGLQFLFEYFSETQRNKGNFPGRFSGRQFSNSRSEMNVSTLELGDSALYLCASSALTSGQYNEQFFGPGTRLTVL.